Shown below are 19 T cell receptor beta chains from a single sample sequenced in a study of blood T cell repertoires in COVID-19. Sequencing used immunoSEQ multiplex PCR; TCRdb keeps in-frame clones, though not all of them. The repertoire holds fewer than 90,000 clones, 70% to 90% seen once, with about 8.1% in the top ten. The sequencing input was peripheral blood. The origin of the receptors is a man aged 25 to 45 with acute or convalescent COVID-19.

The V gene is TRBV29-1, the J gene TRBJ2-5; D remains ambiguous. This CDR3 is built from 12 residues. Germline V gene sequence: CDR1 SQVTM, CDR2 ANQGSEA. V was cut by 3 bases and J by 4 bases, with 9 bases left in between. The CDR3 nucleotides are TGCAGCGTTGATGCTAGTCGAGAGACCCAGTACTTC. It translates to CSVDASRETQYF.

V is TRBV3-1 (or the pseudogene TRBV3-2) and J is TRBJ2-7, with D uncertain. V was pared by 4 bases and J by 4 bases, with 8 bases between. Germline values: CDR1 LGHDT, CDR2 YNNKEL (reference sequence). The CDR3 runs 12 residues. The CDR3 protein is CASSLNMYEQYF. The CDR3 bases are TGTGCCAGCAGCCTAAACATGTACGAGCAGTACTTC.

The V and J genes are TRBV6-2 or TRBV6-3 and TRBJ2-2; D is uncertain. The CDR3 covers 13 residues. Germline lookup yields CDR1 MNHEY and CDR2 SVGEGT. The V end was cut by 2 bases, the J end by 7 bases, with 8 bases between. The CDR3 loop reads CASSYAEYGELFF. The CDR3 DNA follows: TGTGCCAGCAGTTACGCGGAGTACGGGGAGCTGTTTTTT.

There are a few counts of this clone. The chain is built from TRBV20-1 and TRBJ1-5, with 7 bases lining up with TRBD1. The V gene's germline CDR1 is DFQATT and CDR2 SNEGSKA (reference sequence). This CDR3 comprises 14 residues. V gave up 3 bases and J gave up 5 bases; unmatched junction bases: 7. CDR3 coding DNA: TGCAGTGCTAGTAAGGGACAGACCTATCAGCCCCAGCATTTT. It encodes CSASKGQTYQPQHF.

The rearrangement joins TRBV25-1 to TRBJ2-7; 10 nucleotides agree with TRBD2. Germline trimming cut 4 bases from V and 6 bases from J; bases unmatched to any gene: 12. The germline CDR1 and CDR2 sequences are MGHDK and SYGVNS. The CDR3 has 16 amino acids. The CDR3 loop is CASSGVPGTSVREQYF. The CDR3 region has the DNA TGTGCCAGCAGTGGAGTACCCGGGACTAGCGTTCGCGAGCAGTACTTC.

V is TRBV24-1 and J is TRBJ1-4; D is ambiguous. The CDR3 is made up of 11 amino acids. V lost 6 bases, J lost 8 bases, and 6 bases lay in between. The germline CDR1 and CDR2 sequences are KGHDR and SFDVKD. The CDR3 coding sequence is TGTGCCACCAGTCTAATCGAAAAACTGTTTTTT. Its translation is CATSLIEKLFF.

V is TRBV4-1 and J is TRBJ2-3, with a possible D match to TRBD2 (5 bases). The germline V gene encodes CDR1 MGHRA and CDR2 YSYEKL. V lost 0 bases to trimming and J lost 2 bases, with 9 bases between them. This CDR3 spans 15 amino acids. The CDR3 spells CASSQDERLTDTQYF. In DNA form, the CDR3 reads TGCGCCAGCAGCCAAGACGAGCGGCTCACAGATACGCAGTATTTT.

The V call is TRBV5-1, the J call TRBJ1-1, with D hard to call. Germline V gene data show CDR1 as SGHRS and CDR2 as YFSETQ. This CDR3 contains 14 residues. Trimming pared 6 bases from V and 2 bases from J, leaving 14 bases between. The CDR3 DNA reads TGCGCCAGCACCCCAGGCGGGTTAAACACTGAAGCTTTCTTT. Translated: CASTPGGLNTEAFF.

The chain joins TRBV30 to TRBJ1-2; tentatively, D is TRBD1 (5 bases). CDR3 length: 13 amino acids. Trimming removed 0 bases at V and 1 base at J, with 6 bases between. CDR1 is GTSNPN and CDR2 is SVGIG in the germline V gene (reference sequence). The DNA of the CDR3 is TGTGCCTGGAGTGTGGACAATAACTATGGCTACACCTTC. It encodes CAWSVDNNYGYTF.

V is TRBV30 and J is TRBJ2-7; 11 nucleotides match TRBD2. CDR1 is GTSNPN, CDR2 SVGIG, per germline (reference sequence). The CDR3 covers 15 residues. The V segment lost 3 bases and the J segment 4 bases; nucleotides outside the gene matches: 8. CDR3 in DNA: TGTGCCTGGAGCCCTCTAGCGGGAGGTGGGTACGAGCAGTACTTC. Encoded protein: CAWSPLAGGGYEQYF.

This chain uses TRBV9 with TRBJ2-7, with TRBD1 identical over 7 bases. After removal of 0 bases from V and 6 bases from J, the junction contained 9 bases not matched to a gene. Germline CDR1 is SGDLS and CDR2 is YYNGEE. The CDR3 extends over 15 amino acids. For the CDR3, the DNA is TGTGCCAGCAGCGTAGGACAGGGCGACTCGTCCGAGCAGTACTTC. This sequence encodes CASSVGQGDSSEQYF.

The V call is TRBV10-3, the J call TRBJ2-3; D remains ambiguous. The V gene lost 10 bases and the J gene lost 1 base, with 18 bases spanning the gap. CDR1 and CDR2 (germline): ENHRY, SYGVKD. This CDR3 spans 15 amino acids. In DNA, the CDR3 is TGTGCCACCCTCCCCCCCGGTGCTGGCACAGATACGCAGTATTTT. It translates to CATLPPGAGTDTQYF.

The chain links TRBV2 to TRBJ2-1; 10 bases align to TRBD2. Germline CDR1 reads SNHLY; CDR2 reads FYNNEI. The CDR3 has 14 residues. J lost 6 bases, V lost 7 bases, and 6 bases had no gene match. CDR3 protein: CASIRSGRANEQFF. In DNA, the CDR3 is TGTGCCAGCATTAGAAGCGGGAGGGCCAATGAGCAGTTCTTC.

The rearrangement uses TRBV7-9 and TRBJ2-1; a weak D match, TRBD1 (7 bases). CDR3 length equals 13 residues. The V end lost 8 bases, the J end lost 9 bases, and 17 bases lay between the germline ends. Germline lookup yields CDR1 SEHNR and CDR2 FQNEAQ (reference sequence). Here the CDR3 DNA reads TGTGCCAGCCGCAGGGGGGCGCAGGGTGAGCAGTTCTTC. This codes for CASRRGAQGEQFF.

This clone was detected a few times. The CDR3, as DNA: TGTGCCAGCAGCTTTCGGCGAAACAGCGGGAGGGCAGATACGCAGTATTTT. Its protein product is CASSFRRNSGRADTQYF. J is TRBJ2-3 and V is TRBV7-8, with TRBD2 matching 10 bases. After removal of 3 bases from V and 4 bases from J, the junction contained 10 bases not matched to a gene. The CDR3 loop spans 17 amino acids. Looked up from germline, CDR1 is SGHVS and CDR2 is FQNEAQ.

There are a few counts of this clone. The gene calls are TRBV4-2 and TRBJ1-2, with a possible D match to TRBD1 (5 bases). Per the germline V gene, CDR1 is LGHNA and CDR2 is YNFKEQ. Deletions cut 1 base from V and 7 bases from J, with 10 bases between. The CDR3 covers 13 residues. The CDR3 sequence: CASSQVEGAGYTF. The CDR3 coding sequence is TGTGCCAGCAGCCAAGTGGAAGGGGCTGGCTACACCTTC.

This chain uses TRBV28 with TRBJ1-2; perhaps TRBD1 as D (6 bases). V shed 2 bases and J shed 7 bases, with 14 bases lying between them. Germline V gene sequence: CDR1 MDHEN, CDR2 SYDVKM. The CDR3 spans 14 residues. The CDR3 protein is CASSLRDISSGYTF. The CDR3, as DNA: TGTGCCAGCAGTTTACGGGACATCTCTTCTGGCTACACCTTC.

V usage is TRBV12-3 or TRBV12-4 and J usage is TRBJ2-5; 9 bases align to TRBD1. J gave up 5 bases and V 7 bases, and 5 bases lay outside the gene matches. This CDR3 region has 13 residues. CDR3 nucleotides: TGTGCCAGCACTCTGGACAGGGGTGAGACCCAGTACTTC. Translating it yields CASTLDRGETQYF.

V gene TRBV5-8 combines with J gene TRBJ2-4; TRBD2 might be the D (7 bases). This CDR3 is built from 15 residues. Trimming shortened V by 6 bases and J by 0 bases, and 13 bases separated the two germline ends. The V gene's germline CDR1 is SGHTS and CDR2 YDEGEE. CDR3 loop: CASTWGGLAKNIQYF. CDR3 DNA sequence: TGTGCCAGCACATGGGGGGGCTTAGCCAAAAACATTCAGTACTTC.